This T cell receptor (beta chain) originates from a study of blood T cells in healthy people across ages. Next came a second PCR, run for about 6 to 12 cycles, which used a sample-barcoded 5' primer along with a J-beta primer mix. TCRdb ran MiXCR on the 5' RACE reads and lists one entry per CDR3 protein. The repertoire has 800,000 to 950,000 distinct CDR3 sequences, 25% to 30% of them found once; the top ten carry about 9.4%. CDR1 SGHTA and CDR2 FQGNSA come from the germline V gene. The CDR3 runs 14 residues. V lost 2 bases to trimming and J lost 4 bases, with 11 bases between them. There are a few counts of this clonotype. This same sample was also taken into another study, of T cells of mothers and their children. According to that study: A few healthy Caucasian mothers and their six children were the donors. Extraction yielded RNA that went, in full, into cDNA synthesis at around 1.5 ug per 15 ul.

The chain links TRBV7-2 to TRBJ1-2; possibly TRBD1 for D (6 bases). This TCR came from a middle-aged woman in good health. Sequenced: blood. In nucleotides, the CDR3 is TGTGCCAGCAGCTTATTTGGACAGATCTATGGCTACACCTTC. It encodes CASSLFGQIYGYTF.